Shown below are 7 T cell receptor beta chains from a single sample sequenced in a study of cytomegalovirus exposure and HLA in healthy donors. A multiplex PCR was run with 60 Vbeta primers and 13 Jbeta primers. Data came from immunoSEQ multiplex PCR; TCRdb stores just in-frame clones and leaves some out. The sample consists of approximately 110,000 clones, 70% to 85% of them appearing once. Material: PBMCs. Receptor source: a woman aged 18-29 years in good health and CMV-seronegative.

The chain employs TRBV14 and TRBJ1-1; D remains ambiguous. There are 12 residues in the CDR3. Per germline, CDR1 SGHDN and CDR2 FVKESK. The ends were cut back, 4 bases at V and 6 bases at J, with 9 bases in the middle. The CDR3 protein is CASSRHTAEAFF. The CDR3 DNA sequence: TGTGCCAGCAGCCGACACACAGCTGAAGCTTTCTTT.

The J gene is TRBJ2-7, the V gene TRBV15; 10 bases align to TRBD1. The germline gives CDR1 LNHNV, CDR2 YYDKDF (reference sequence). CDR3 size: 16 residues. Trimming took 0 bases from V and 4 from J; bases not matched to a gene: 6. The CDR3 DNA reads TGTGCCACCAGCAGAGATTTGGGACAGGGGAGATACGAGCAGTACTTC. Encoded protein: CATSRDLGQGRYEQYF.

V is TRBV5-6 and J is TRBJ1-6; tentative D call: TRBD1 (5 bases). Trimming took 5 bases from V and 9 from J, leaving 15 bases between them. Germline CDR1 and CDR2: SGHDT and YYEEEE. This CDR3 is built from 14 residues. This chain's CDR3 is CASRYRTWGSPLHF. CDR3 DNA sequence: TGTGCCAGCAGATACCGGACATGGGGTTCACCCCTCCACTTT.

The chain employs TRBV14 and TRBJ2-1; 11 bases align to TRBD2. This CDR3 comprises 16 residues. The V gene end was trimmed by 1 base and the J gene end by 9 bases; junction bases not matched to a gene: 8. Germline V gene sequence: CDR1 SGHDN, CDR2 FVKESK. CDR3 sequence (DNA): TGTGCCAGCAGCCAAGGACTAGCGGGAAATCGGGGTGAGCAGTTCTTC. The encoded protein is CASSQGLAGNRGEQFF.

The chain employs TRBV6-4 and TRBJ1-1; tentative D call: TRBD1 (6 bases). The germline V gene has CDR1 MRHNA and CDR2 SNTAGT. The CDR3 contains 13 residues. Trimming took 6 bases from V and 1 from J, leaving 9 bases between them. CDR3 in amino acids: CASRSRGNTEAFF. For the CDR3, the DNA is TGTGCCAGCAGGAGCAGGGGGAACACTGAAGCTTTCTTT.

The genes are TRBV27 and TRBJ1-4, with D perhaps matching TRBD1 (5 bases). Deletions cut 7 bases from V and 5 bases from J, with 14 bases between. This CDR3 contains 14 residues. Germline CDR1 reads MNHEY; CDR2 reads SMNVEV (reference sequence). The chain's CDR3 is CASTGGSFNEKLFF. The CDR3 coding sequence is TGTGCCAGCACCGGGGGGAGTTTCAATGAAAAACTGTTTTTT.

V is TRBV11-2 and J is TRBJ1-1, with TRBD1 as a possible D gene (5 bases). Per the germline V gene, CDR1 is SGHAT and CDR2 is FQNNGV. This CDR3 spans 13 amino acids. V was shortened by 0 bases and J by 3 bases, with 5 bases between the two germline ends. The CDR3 loop is CASSLEGDTEAFF. The DNA of the CDR3 is TGTGCCAGCAGCTTAGAAGGGGACACTGAAGCTTTCTTT.